The 19 T cell receptor beta chains listed next were all sequenced from one sample in a study of blood T cell repertoires in COVID-19. Profiled with immunoSEQ multiplex PCR; TCRdb holds only in-frame clones, not every one. The table includes approximately 160,000 clones, 84% detected once. The sample consisted of peripheral blood. The receptors shown here come from a middle-aged man who had recovered from COVID-19.

The chain is built from TRBV7-3 and TRBJ2-2, with D possibly TRBD1 on 5 matching bases. CDR3 length: 14 residues. From germline, CDR1 is SGHTA and CDR2 FQGTGA. V gave up 5 bases and J gave up 5 bases, with 12 bases separating them. CDR3 protein: CASSRLAGTGELFF. The CDR3, as DNA: TGTGCCAGCAGCCGCCTGGCAGGGACCGGGGAGCTGTTTTTT.

V gene TRBV6-1 combines with J gene TRBJ2-3; TRBD1 matches 11 bases. This CDR3 region has 17 residues. CDR1 MNHNS and CDR2 SASEGT come from the germline V gene. V lost 4 bases and J lost 6; bases outside the gene matches: 12. The CDR3 sequence is CASSAVRTGGALDTQYF. CDR3 bases: TGTGCCAGCAGTGCTGTTCGGACAGGGGGCGCGTTGGATACGCAGTATTTT.

The chain is built from TRBV29-1 and TRBJ1-1, with 10 bases matching TRBD1. Germline loops: CDR1 SQVTM, CDR2 ANQGSEA. The CDR3 has 13 amino acids. V shed 7 bases and J 3 bases; nucleotides not matched to a gene: 5. In DNA, the CDR3 is TGCAGCGGTCGACAGGGGGCAGACACTGAAGCTTTCTTT. Translating gives CSGRQGADTEAFF.

The rearrangement links TRBV6-1 to TRBJ1-5, with D maybe TRBD1 (6 bases). There are 15 residues in the CDR3. V lost 3 bases and J 2 bases, leaving 11 bases between the germline ends. Germline CDR1 and CDR2: MNHNS and SASEGT. The CDR3 region has the DNA TGTGCCAGCAGTGAGGGGGCCGACGGCAATCAGCCCCAGCATTTT. Its protein is CASSEGADGNQPQHF.

This chain joins TRBV7-7 and TRBJ2-5; 12 nucleotides agree with TRBD2. Germline V gene sequence: CDR1 SSHAT, CDR2 FNYEAQ (reference sequence). This CDR3 has 14 amino acids. The CDR3 region has the DNA TGTGCTAGCGGCAGGACTAGCGGGGCGAAGACCCAGTACTTC. This sequence encodes CASGRTSGAKTQYF. Complete variable domain (other parts from reference TRBV7-7 and TRBJ2-5): GAGVSQSPRYKVTKRGQDVTLRCDPISSHATLYWYQQALGQGPEFLTYFNYEAQPDKSGLPSDRFSAERPEGSISTLTIQRTEQRDSAMYRCASGRTSGAKTQYFGPGTRLLVL.

The chain employs TRBV28 and TRBJ2-3, with 7 nucleotides matching TRBD2. The CDR3 is 16 residues long. V shed 4 bases and J 2 bases; nucleotides not matched to a gene: 9. Germline V gene lookup returns CDR1 MDHEN and CDR2 SYDVKM. The CDR3 coding sequence is TGTGCCAGCAGTTGGCTAGCGGAGACCCTCACAGATACGCAGTATTTT. Protein: CASSWLAETLTDTQYF. Complete variable domain (other parts from reference TRBV28 and TRBJ2-3): DVKVTQSSRYLVKRTGEKVFLECVQDMDHENMFWYRQDPGLGLRLIYFSYDVKMKEKGDIPEGYSVSREKKERFSLILESASTNQTSMYLCASSWLAETLTDTQYFGPGTRLTVL.

This clone was observed a handful of times. The chain is built from TRBV6-4 and TRBJ2-3, with 8 bases that match TRBD1. Trimming took 0 bases from V and 10 from J; bases not matched to a gene: 3. Germline CDR1 is MRHNA and CDR2 is SNTAGT. This CDR3 region has 13 residues. The CDR3 region is CASSDSPQGAQYF. In DNA form, the CDR3 reads TGTGCCAGCAGTGACTCGCCACAGGGGGCGCAGTATTTT.

The chain has TRBV5-4 and TRBJ2-1, with D possibly TRBD2 on 6 matching bases. Deletions cut 4 bases from V and 7 bases from J, with 18 bases between. The CDR3 sequence is 15 residues long. Germline loops: CDR1 SGHNT, CDR2 YYREEE (reference sequence). The CDR3 here is CASSPRAQGGNEQFF. In DNA form, the CDR3 reads TGTGCCAGCAGCCCCCGGGCCCAAGGAGGGAATGAGCAGTTCTTC.

The V and J genes are TRBV10-3 and TRBJ2-7; 13 bases agree with TRBD2. The CDR3 length is 17 residues. In germline, CDR1 is ENHRY, CDR2 SYGVKD. V lost 6 bases and J lost 2; bases outside the gene matches: 10. The CDR3 region is CAISAGLAGVLPYEQYF. The CDR3 DNA is TGTGCCATCAGCGCAGGACTAGCGGGAGTCCTACCCTACGAGCAGTACTTC.

The V gene is TRBV9, the J gene TRBJ2-1, with D perhaps TRBD2 (5 bases). Germline V lookup: CDR1 SGDLS, CDR2 YYNGEE. The V gene lost 0 bases and the J gene lost 9 bases, with 13 bases spanning the gap. The CDR3 consists of 14 residues. The CDR3 nucleotides are TGTGCCAGCAGCGTAGGGCCCTCAGAGGGTGAGCAGTTCTTC. Translating gives CASSVGPSEGEQFF.

The V call is TRBV27, the J call TRBJ2-7; D is undetermined. This CDR3 comprises 16 residues. Germline CDR1 is MNHEY and CDR2 is SMNVEV (reference sequence). The V end was cut by 4 bases, the J end by 6 bases, with 22 bases between. The CDR3 bases are TGTGCCAGCAGTTCCGGTCCGGTTACAGCTGCGATCGAGCAGTACTTC. Its translation is CASSSGPVTAAIEQYF.

V usage is TRBV10-1 and J usage is TRBJ2-4; D might be TRBD2 (6 bases). V lost 2 bases, J lost 9 bases, and 14 bases lay in between. CDR1 is WNHNN and CDR2 is SYGVQD in the germline V gene (reference sequence). This CDR3 has 14 residues. CDR3 DNA: TGCGCCAGCAGTGAGCTGCGGGAAGGTTGCATTCAGTACTTC. Translating it yields CASSELREGCIQYF.

V and J are TRBV11-2 and TRBJ1-1, with a possible D match to TRBD1 (6 bases). The V end lost 2 bases, the J end lost 4 bases, and 11 bases lay between the germline ends. The CDR3 runs to 14 residues. The germline gives CDR1 SGHAT, CDR2 FQNNGV. Here the CDR3 DNA reads TGTGCCAGCAGCTTATTTCAGGGGCCCACTGAAGCTTTCTTT. This encodes CASSLFQGPTEAFF.

J is TRBJ2-2 and V is TRBV7-2, with 11 bases fitting TRBD2. Trimming cost V 5 bases and J 9 bases; bases outside gene matches: 8. There are 15 residues in the CDR3. Germline CDR1 is SGHTA and CDR2 is FQGNSA. CDR3 sequence: CASSPDSGRARELFF. CDR3 nucleotide sequence: TGTGCCAGCAGCCCAGATAGCGGGAGGGCCCGGGAGCTGTTTTTT. The full variable domain, rest sourced from reference TRBV7-2 and TRBJ2-2, is GAGVSQSPSNKVTEKGKDVELRCDPISGHTALYWYRQSLGQGLEFLIYFQGNSAPDKSGLPSDRFSAERTGGSVSTLTIQRTQQEDSAVYLCASSPDSGRARELFFGEGSRLTVL.

This clone was seen only a few times. The genes are TRBV12-3 or TRBV12-4 and TRBJ2-1; no reliable D call. The CDR3 has 13 amino acids. Deletions cut 3 bases from V and 7 bases from J, with 10 bases between. This CDR3 is CASSFGQGNEQFF. CDR3 nucleotide sequence: TGTGCCAGCAGTTTTGGGCAAGGAAATGAGCAGTTCTTC.

The V and J genes are TRBV4-1 and TRBJ2-4, with D possibly being TRBD2 (6 bases). The germline V gene has CDR1 MGHRA and CDR2 YSYEKL. V was shortened by 0 bases and J by 7 bases, with 10 bases between the two germline ends. The CDR3 consists of 14 residues. This chain's CDR3 is CASSQDGGLNIQYF. The DNA for the CDR3 is TGCGCCAGCAGCCAAGATGGGGGGTTGAACATTCAGTACTTC.

This chain joins TRBV7-8 and TRBJ2-7; 10 bases align to TRBD1. Germline lookup yields CDR1 SGHVS and CDR2 FQNEAQ. The CDR3 runs to 17 residues. V trimming: 8 bases; J trimming: 3 bases; junction bases outside the gene matches: 16. DNA of the CDR3: TGTGCCAGCCGAGGGACAGGGGTGGGTAGCGAAGTCTACGAGCAGTACTTC. Translating gives CASRGTGVGSEVYEQYF.

This rearrangement joins TRBV29-1 to TRBJ1-1; possible D gene TRBD1, 5 bases. Deletions cut 4 bases from V and 7 bases from J, with 7 bases between. This CDR3 has 10 amino acids. Per the germline V gene, CDR1 is SQVTM and CDR2 is ANQGSEA. The CDR3 region has the DNA TGCAGCGTTGTTAGGGGTGAAGCTTTCTTT. The encoded protein is CSVVRGEAFF.

This chain connects TRBV5-1 to TRBJ1-5; the D is unclear. The CDR3 length is 20 residues. Germline V lookup: CDR1 SGHRS, CDR2 YFSETQ. V shed 0 bases and J shed 0 bases, with 22 bases lying between them. In DNA form, the CDR3 reads TGCGCCAGCAGCTTGGCCTCCGGCCCGGGAGGTAACGATAGCAATCAGCCCCAGCATTTT. Translating gives CASSLASGPGGNDSNQPQHF.